The 19 T cell receptor beta chains below all came from one sample that was sequenced in a study of blood T cell repertoires in COVID-19. Assay: immunoSEQ multiplex PCR; the TCRdb copy retains only in-frame clones and omits some. The sample lists about 84,000 clones, around 88% occurring once. The specimen was peripheral blood. The receptors come from a man aged 80 or over with active or convalescent COVID-19.

The J gene is TRBJ2-7, the V gene TRBV7-9, with D possibly being TRBD2 (9 bases). V lost 3 bases and J 6 bases, leaving 18 bases between the germline ends. Germline CDR1 SEHNR, CDR2 FQNEAQ (reference sequence). This CDR3 has 15 residues. In DNA, the CDR3 is TGTGCCAGCAGCTTTCTAGCGGGACAGGTTGGCGAGCAGTACTTC. This sequence encodes CASSFLAGQVGEQYF. The full variable domain, with the rest looked up from reference TRBV7-9 and TRBJ2-7, is DTGVSQNPRHKITKRGQNVTFRCDPISEHNRLYWYRQTLGQGPEFLTYFQNEAQLEKSRLLSDRFSAERPKGSFSTLEIQRTEQGDSAMYLCASSFLAGQVGEQYFGPGTRLTVT.

This clone has only one observation. The chain is built from TRBV5-1 and TRBJ2-5; 11 bases line up with TRBD2. The germline gives CDR1 SGHRS, CDR2 YFSETQ. The CDR3 has 15 amino acids. The trim removed 5 bases at V and 5 bases at J, leaving 8 bases unmatched. The CDR3 DNA sequence: TGCGCCAGCAGAGCCGGGACTAGCGGTATGGAGACCCAGTACTTC. It encodes CASRAGTSGMETQYF.

In nucleotides, the CDR3 is TGTGCCAGCAGTGAAGGGTCTTCGGATCAGCCCCAGCATTTT. This translates into CASSEGSSDQPQHF. The chain couples TRBV2 to TRBJ1-5, with D unresolved. Trimming removed 1 base at V and 5 bases at J, with 9 bases between. Germline CDR1 reads SNHLY; CDR2 reads FYNNEI. The CDR3 loop spans 14 amino acids. Looking up the rest from reference TRBV2 and TRBJ1-5 gives the full variable domain: EPEVTQTPSHQVTQMGQEVILRCVPISNHLYFYWYRQILGQKVEFLVSFYNNEISEKSEIFDDQFSVERPDGSNFTLKIRSTKLEDSAMYFCASSEGSSDQPQHFGDGTRLSIL.

The CDR3 region has the DNA TGTGCCAGTAGCCCCCCCTCGTCCCTGTACTATGGCTACACCTTC. It translates to CASSPPSSLYYGYTF. The chain links TRBV19 to TRBJ1-2; D uncertain. CDR3 length: 15 amino acids. Germline loops: CDR1 LNHDA, CDR2 SQIVND (reference sequence). The germline V and J ends were trimmed by 6 bases and 3 bases, with 17 bases remaining between them. Based on the CDR3 plus reference TRBV19 and TRBJ1-2, the full variable domain is DGGITQSPKYLFRKEGQNVTLSCEQNLNHDAMYWYRQDPGQGLRLIYYSQIVNDFQKGDIAEGYSVSREKKESFPLTVTSAQKNPTAFYLCASSPPSSLYYGYTFGSGTRLTVV.

CDR3 protein: CASSLDTGSYEQYF. Written as DNA, the CDR3 is TGTGCCAGCAGTTTAGATACAGGGTCCTACGAGCAGTACTTC. The J gene is TRBJ2-7, the V gene TRBV28; a weak D match, TRBD1 (6 bases). CDR3 length equals 14 residues. Deletions cut 2 bases from V and 1 base from J, with 9 bases between. Germline V gene data show CDR1 as MDHEN and CDR2 as SYDVKM.

V and J are TRBV7-6 and TRBJ2-7; TRBD1 matches 9 bases. Germline lookup yields CDR1 SGHVS and CDR2 FNYEAQ. With V trimmed by 4 bases and J by 6 bases, 4 bases remained unmatched. The CDR3 covers 13 residues. CDR3 sequence reads: CASSSGQGTEQYF. CDR3 bases: TGTGCCAGCAGCTCCGGACAGGGGACCGAGCAGTACTTC.

The table lists this clone with a few counts. The V and J genes are TRBV19 and TRBJ1-6; 7 nucleotides match TRBD1. Germline values: CDR1 LNHDA, CDR2 SQIVND (reference sequence). The CDR3 is 15 amino acids. The junction had 4 bases not matched to a gene; V was cut back by 6 bases and J by 2 bases. For the CDR3, the DNA is TGTGCCAGTAGACCGGGACAGACCTATAATTCACCCCTCCACTTT. Amino acids: CASRPGQTYNSPLHF.

The rearrangement joins TRBV28 to TRBJ2-3, with D perhaps TRBD2 (7 bases). The CDR3 length is 15 residues. CDR1 and CDR2 from the germline V gene are MDHEN and SYDVKM. The V end was cut by 5 bases, the J end by 8 bases, with 20 bases between. The CDR3 loop is CASSPPGQREGTQYF. CDR3 bases: TGTGCCAGCAGTCCGCCCGGACAGCGGGAAGGTACGCAGTATTTT. Looking up the rest from reference TRBV28 and TRBJ2-3 gives the full variable domain: DVKVTQSSRYLVKRTGEKVFLECVQDMDHENMFWYRQDPGLGLRLIYFSYDVKMKEKGDIPEGYSVSREKKERFSLILESASTNQTSMYLCASSPPGQREGTQYFGPGTRLTVL.

The chain couples TRBV7-8 to TRBJ2-5; the D is unclear. This CDR3 is 13 amino acids long. V shed 4 bases and J shed 1 base, with 7 bases lying between them. The germline gives CDR1 SGHVS, CDR2 FQNEAQ. The DNA for the CDR3 is TGTGCCAGCAGCTCCCTGGCCCAAGAGACCCAGTACTTC. Its protein is CASSSLAQETQYF.

The rearrangement joins TRBV10-3 to TRBJ2-7, with 8 bases identical to TRBD1. The CDR3 is 13 amino acids. J was trimmed by 3 bases and V by 10 bases; bases with no gene match: 8. CDR1 is ENHRY, CDR2 SYGVKD, per germline. CDR3 bases: TGTGCCACCACGAAGACAGGGGACTACGAGCAGTACTTC. Protein: CATTKTGDYEQYF.

Only a few counts were recorded for this clone. The CDR3 nucleotides are TGTGCCAGCAGCAGGACGGGACAGGACTACAATGAGCAGTTCTTC. Amino acids: CASSRTGQDYNEQFF. This chain connects TRBV5-5 to TRBJ2-1; 8 nucleotides line up with TRBD1. The V and J ends lost 4 bases and 3 bases, in that order; junction bases with no gene match: 6. In germline, CDR1 is SGHKS, CDR2 YYEKEE (reference sequence). The CDR3 totals 15 residues. The full variable domain, with the rest looked up from reference TRBV5-5 and TRBJ2-1, is DAGVTQSPTHLIKTRGQQVTLRCSPISGHKSVSWYQQVLGQGPQFIFQYYEKEERGRGNFPDRFSARQFPNYSSELNVNALLLGDSALYLCASSRTGQDYNEQFFGPGTRLTVL.

DNA of the CDR3: TGTGCCAGCCGAATCGGGACAGCTTACGAGCAGTACTTC. Amino acids: CASRIGTAYEQYF. The chain has TRBV28 and TRBJ2-7; 7 nucleotides agree with TRBD1. This CDR3 has 13 residues. Germline-derived CDR1 and CDR2 are MDHEN and SYDVKM. V shed 8 bases and J 4 bases; nucleotides not matched to a gene: 8.

The V call is TRBV6-5, the J call TRBJ1-1; the D gene is possibly TRBD1 (6 bases). This CDR3 region has 12 residues. Germline CDR1 reads MNHEY; CDR2 reads SVGAGI. V was clipped by 6 bases and J by 4 bases, with 9 bases between them. The CDR3 DNA is TGTGCCAGCAGCCGCAGGGGCACTGAAGCTTTCTTT. It encodes CASSRRGTEAFF.

CDR3 bases: TGTGCCAGCAGTTACCGCCAGGGGTGGCACGAGCAGTACTTC. It codes for CASSYRQGWHEQYF. The chain recombines TRBV6-5 with TRBJ2-7; tentative D call: TRBD1 (6 bases). This CDR3 spans 14 amino acids. CDR1 and CDR2 from the germline V gene are MNHEY and SVGAGI. V was trimmed by 2 bases and J by 5 bases, leaving 13 bases between them.

V is TRBV6-2 or TRBV6-3 and J is TRBJ1-2; 7 bases line up with TRBD1. Germline trimming cut 2 bases from V and 7 bases from J; bases unmatched to any gene: 16. CDR1 MNHEY and CDR2 SVGEGT come from the germline V gene. The CDR3 sequence is 17 residues long. DNA of the CDR3: TGTGCCAGCAGTTACCCGGACAGGCGCCGGGGTCCCATTGGCTACACCTTC. This codes for CASSYPDRRRGPIGYTF.

This chain links TRBV6-5 with TRBJ1-1; 12 nucleotides match TRBD1. CDR3 size: 14 residues. The germline V gene has CDR1 MNHEY and CDR2 SVGAGI. V shed 6 bases and J 4 bases; nucleotides not matched to a gene: 3. CDR3 loop: CASSRDRGLTEAFF. As DNA, the CDR3 is TGTGCCAGCAGCCGGGACAGGGGGCTCACTGAAGCTTTCTTT.

This sequence joins TRBV3-1 (or the pseudogene TRBV3-2) and TRBJ2-6, with D uncertain. The germline V gene has CDR1 LGHDT and CDR2 YNNKEL (reference sequence). The CDR3 loop spans 16 amino acids. The V gene lost 1 base and the J gene lost 1 base, with 8 bases spanning the gap. CDR3 loop: CASSQGSSSGANVLTF. CDR3 DNA: TGTGCCAGCAGCCAAGGTTCGAGTTCTGGGGCCAACGTCCTGACTTTC.

The CDR3 nucleotides read TGTGCCAGCAGTTTTACCGGGACAGGGGTATCCAATCAGCCCCAGCATTTT. Its translation is CASSFTGTGVSNQPQHF. The rearrangement links TRBV28 to TRBJ1-5, with 10 bases matching TRBD1. The V and J ends lost 3 bases and 3 bases, in that order; junction bases with no gene match: 8. The CDR3 is 17 amino acids. Germline V gene data show CDR1 as MDHEN and CDR2 as SYDVKM.

The J gene is TRBJ2-5, the V gene TRBV2; 8 nucleotides align to TRBD2. After removal of 7 bases from V and 2 bases from J, the junction contained 6 bases not matched to a gene. Germline V gene lookup returns CDR1 SNHLY and CDR2 FYNNEI. The CDR3 runs 14 residues. The CDR3 loop reads CASTRGGLQETQYF. The CDR3 DNA is TGTGCCAGCACTCGGGGGGGCCTTCAAGAGACCCAGTACTTC. Full variable domain (outside the CDR3, taken from reference TRBV2 and TRBJ2-5): EPEVTQTPSHQVTQMGQEVILRCVPISNHLYFYWYRQILGQKVEFLVSFYNNEISEKSEIFDDQFSVERPDGSNFTLKIRSTKLEDSAMYFCASTRGGLQETQYFGPGTRLLVL.